The clone carrying this T cell receptor beta chain was observed a single time. TCRdb keeps only in-frame clones here, not all; method: immunoSEQ multiplex PCR. The repertoire holds 130,000 or so clones, with 85% to 90% as singletons. These data originate in a study of T cell responses to AZD1222 COVID-19 vaccine. The source is an adult in good health. Material: peripheral blood, obtained on day 0 of AZD1222 vaccination.

The CDR3 bases are TGTGCCAGCAGGACCGATAGCAATCAGCCCCAGCATTTT. This encodes CASRTDSNQPQHF. J is TRBJ1-5 and V is TRBV12-3 or TRBV12-4; D is undetermined. The CDR3 extends over 13 amino acids. Trimming took off 6 bases at V and 0 bases at J, with 6 bases between the two ends.